This TCR beta chain was documented in a study of tumour-infiltrating T cells in Burkitt lymphoma. Sequencing used immunoSEQ multiplex PCR; TCRdb keeps in-frame clones, though not all of them. The sample has around 6,300 clones; roughly 9.1% are singletons. CDR1 is KGHSH and CDR2 is LQKENI in the germline V gene. Trimming removed 1 base at V and 1 base at J, with 12 bases between. The CDR3 is 16 amino acids. The chain employs TRBV18 and TRBJ2-3; possibly TRBD2 for D (5 bases). The sequencing sample was made of tumor tissue. The TCR sequence derives from a human donor with diffuse large B-cell lymphoma. DNA for the CDR3: TGTGCCAGCTCACCACGAGGGCTGTCCCGCACAGATACGCAGTATTTT. As protein: CASSPRGLSRTDTQYF.